This T cell receptor (beta chain) appears in the sequencing data of a study of T-cell reconstitution after alpha-beta-depleted transplantation in children. The germline V gene has CDR1 SGHVS and CDR2 FQNEAQ. This CDR3 is built from 12 residues. Trimming pared 5 bases from V and 4 bases from J, leaving 6 bases between. Preparation of the TCRbeta library was carried out with unique molecular identifiers. TCRdb reprocessed the PCR reads with MiXCR, giving one entry per CDR3 protein. This table holds 500,000 to 600,000 distinct CDR3 sequences, about 33% found once. This TCR was sampled from a human donor who donated a stem cell graft to a child with aplastic anemia. The chain carries TRBV7-8 and TRBJ1-3; D unresolved. The sample in question was PBMCs from the stem cell graft donor, obtained from the stem cell graft. CDR3 in DNA: TGTGCCAGCAGCCAGAGGGGAAACACCATATATTTT. Its protein product is CASSQRGNTIYF.